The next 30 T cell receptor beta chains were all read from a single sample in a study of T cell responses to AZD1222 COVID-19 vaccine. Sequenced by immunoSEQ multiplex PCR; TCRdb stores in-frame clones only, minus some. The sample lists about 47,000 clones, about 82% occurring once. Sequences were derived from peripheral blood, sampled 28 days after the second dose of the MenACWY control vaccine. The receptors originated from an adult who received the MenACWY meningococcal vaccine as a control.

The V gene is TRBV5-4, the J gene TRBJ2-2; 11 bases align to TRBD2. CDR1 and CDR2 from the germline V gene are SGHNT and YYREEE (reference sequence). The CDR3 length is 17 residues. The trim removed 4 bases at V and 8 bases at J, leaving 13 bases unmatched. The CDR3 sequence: CASSLRTSGSPGGELFF. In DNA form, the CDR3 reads TGTGCCAGCAGCCTAAGGACTAGCGGGTCGCCTGGGGGGGAGCTGTTTTTT.

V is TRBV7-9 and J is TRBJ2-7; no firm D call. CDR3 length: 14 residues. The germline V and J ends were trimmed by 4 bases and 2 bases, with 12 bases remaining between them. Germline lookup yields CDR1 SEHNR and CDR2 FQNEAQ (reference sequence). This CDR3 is CASSSDLRAYEQYF. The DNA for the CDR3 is TGTGCCAGCAGCTCAGACCTCCGGGCCTACGAGCAGTACTTC. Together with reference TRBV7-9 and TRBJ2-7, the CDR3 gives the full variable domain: DTGVSQNPRHKITKRGQNVTFRCDPISEHNRLYWYRQTLGQGPEFLTYFQNEAQLEKSRLLSDRFSAERPKGSFSTLEIQRTEQGDSAMYLCASSSDLRAYEQYFGPGTRLTVT.

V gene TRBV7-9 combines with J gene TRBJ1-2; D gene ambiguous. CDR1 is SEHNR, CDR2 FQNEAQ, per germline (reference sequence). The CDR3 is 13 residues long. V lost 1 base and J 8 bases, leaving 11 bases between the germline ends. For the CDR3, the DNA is TGTGCCAGCAGCTTAGATTCCCCGGCGGGCTACACCTTC. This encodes CASSLDSPAGYTF.

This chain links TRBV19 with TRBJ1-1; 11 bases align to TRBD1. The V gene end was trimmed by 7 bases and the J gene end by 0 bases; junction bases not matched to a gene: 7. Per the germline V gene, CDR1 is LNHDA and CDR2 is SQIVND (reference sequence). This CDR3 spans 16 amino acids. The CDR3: CASIRTGGWVNTEAFF. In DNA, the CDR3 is TGTGCCAGTATCCGGACAGGGGGCTGGGTGAACACTGAAGCTTTCTTT.

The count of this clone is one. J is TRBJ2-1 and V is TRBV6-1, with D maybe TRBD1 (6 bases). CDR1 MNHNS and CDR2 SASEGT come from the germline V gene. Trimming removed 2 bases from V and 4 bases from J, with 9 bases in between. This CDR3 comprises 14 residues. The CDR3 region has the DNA TGTGCCAGCAGTGAAAGACAGGCGTACAATGAGCAGTTCTTC. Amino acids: CASSERQAYNEQFF.

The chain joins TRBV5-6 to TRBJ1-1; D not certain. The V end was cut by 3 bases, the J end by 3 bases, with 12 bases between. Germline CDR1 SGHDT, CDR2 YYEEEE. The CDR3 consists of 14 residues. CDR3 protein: CASSSMGYDTEAFF. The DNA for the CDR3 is TGTGCCAGCAGCTCGATGGGTTATGACACTGAAGCTTTCTTT.

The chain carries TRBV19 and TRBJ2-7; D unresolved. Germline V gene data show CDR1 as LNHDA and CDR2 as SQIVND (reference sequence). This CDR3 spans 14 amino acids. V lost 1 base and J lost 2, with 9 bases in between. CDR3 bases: TGTGCCAGTAGTATAGCGCGCGGAGCCTACGAGCAGTACGTC. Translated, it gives CASSIARGAYEQYV.

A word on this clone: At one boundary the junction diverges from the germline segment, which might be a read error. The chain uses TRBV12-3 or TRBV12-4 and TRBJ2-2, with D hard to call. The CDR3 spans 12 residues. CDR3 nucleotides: TGTACCAGCAAGCCGTGGACCGGGGAGCTGTTTTTT. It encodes CTSKPWTGELFF.

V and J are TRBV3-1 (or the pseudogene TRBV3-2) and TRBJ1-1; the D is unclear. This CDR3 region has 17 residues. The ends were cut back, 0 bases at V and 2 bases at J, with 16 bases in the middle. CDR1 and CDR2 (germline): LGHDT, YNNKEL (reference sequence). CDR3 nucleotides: TGTGCCAGCAGCCAAGATGCGTGGTACAGAAGAAACACTGAAGCTTTCTTT. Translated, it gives CASSQDAWYRRNTEAFF.

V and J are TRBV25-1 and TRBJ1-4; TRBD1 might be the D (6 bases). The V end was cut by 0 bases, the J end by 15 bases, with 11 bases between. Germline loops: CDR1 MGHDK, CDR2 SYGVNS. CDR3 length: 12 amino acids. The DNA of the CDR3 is TGTGCCAGCAGTGAATATGGGGGACACTTGTTTTTT. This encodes CASSEYGGHLFF.

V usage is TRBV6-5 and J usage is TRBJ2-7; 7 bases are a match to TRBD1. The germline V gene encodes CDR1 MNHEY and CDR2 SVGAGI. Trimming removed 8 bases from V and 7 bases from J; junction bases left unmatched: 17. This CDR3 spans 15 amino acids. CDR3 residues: CASHTSQGFLGEQYF. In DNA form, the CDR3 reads TGTGCCAGCCATACATCACAGGGGTTTCTAGGTGAGCAGTACTTC.

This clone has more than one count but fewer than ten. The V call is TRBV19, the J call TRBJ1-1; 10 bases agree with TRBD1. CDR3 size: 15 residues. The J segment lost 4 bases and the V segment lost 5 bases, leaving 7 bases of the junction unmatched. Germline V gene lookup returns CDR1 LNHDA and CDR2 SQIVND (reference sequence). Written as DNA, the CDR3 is TGTGCCAGTAGTTTCCGGACAGGGGGAGGCACTGAAGCTTTCTTT. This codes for CASSFRTGGGTEAFF.

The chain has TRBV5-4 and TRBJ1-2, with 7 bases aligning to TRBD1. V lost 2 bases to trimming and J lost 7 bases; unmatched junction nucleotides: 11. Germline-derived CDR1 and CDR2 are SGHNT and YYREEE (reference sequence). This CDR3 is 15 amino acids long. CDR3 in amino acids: CASSLGTEPYGGYTF. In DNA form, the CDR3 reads TGTGCCAGCAGCTTAGGGACAGAGCCCTATGGTGGCTACACCTTC.

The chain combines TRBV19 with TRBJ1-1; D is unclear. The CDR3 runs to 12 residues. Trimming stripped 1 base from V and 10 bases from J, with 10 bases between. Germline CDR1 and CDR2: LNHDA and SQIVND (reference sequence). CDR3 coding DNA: TGTGCCAGTAGTATAGTGGAGGGAGTAGCTTTCTTT. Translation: CASSIVEGVAFF.

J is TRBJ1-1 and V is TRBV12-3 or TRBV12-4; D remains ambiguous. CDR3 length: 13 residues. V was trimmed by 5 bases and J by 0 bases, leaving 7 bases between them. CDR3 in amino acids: CASSPDVNTEAFF. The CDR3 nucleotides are TGTGCCAGCAGTCCGGACGTGAACACTGAAGCTTTCTTT.

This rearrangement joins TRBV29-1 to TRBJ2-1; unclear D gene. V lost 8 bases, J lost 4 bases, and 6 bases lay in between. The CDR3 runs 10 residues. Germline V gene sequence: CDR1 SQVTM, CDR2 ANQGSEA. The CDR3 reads CSSGYNEQFF. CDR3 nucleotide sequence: TGCAGCTCTGGATACAATGAGCAGTTCTTC.

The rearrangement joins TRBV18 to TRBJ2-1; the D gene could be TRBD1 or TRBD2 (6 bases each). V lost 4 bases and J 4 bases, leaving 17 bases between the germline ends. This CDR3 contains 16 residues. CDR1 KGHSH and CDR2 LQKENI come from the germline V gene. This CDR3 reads CASSLPGGQLYNEQFF. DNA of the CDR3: TGTGCCAGCTCACTACCCGGGGGCCAGTTATACAATGAGCAGTTCTTC. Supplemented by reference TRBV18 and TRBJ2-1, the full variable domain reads NAGVMQNPRHLVRRRGQEARLRCSPMKGHSHVYWYRQLPEEGLKFMVYLQKENIIDESGMPKERFSAEFPKEGPSILRIQQVVRGDSAAYFCASSLPGGQLYNEQFFGPGTRLTVL.

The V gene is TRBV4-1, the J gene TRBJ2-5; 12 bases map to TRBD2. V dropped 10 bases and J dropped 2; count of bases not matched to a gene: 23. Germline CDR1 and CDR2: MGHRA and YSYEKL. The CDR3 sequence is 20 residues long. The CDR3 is CATRRQAPSGRVVPQETQYF. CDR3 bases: TGCGCCACCCGCCGCCAGGCCCCTAGCGGGAGGGTCGTACCACAAGAGACCCAGTACTTC.

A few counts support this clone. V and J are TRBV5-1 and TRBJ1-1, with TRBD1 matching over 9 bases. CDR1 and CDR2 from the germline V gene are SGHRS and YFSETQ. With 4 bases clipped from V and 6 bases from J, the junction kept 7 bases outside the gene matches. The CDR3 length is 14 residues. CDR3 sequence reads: CASSHGTGSSEAFF. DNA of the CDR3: TGCGCCAGCAGCCACGGGACAGGGTCCTCTGAAGCTTTCTTT.

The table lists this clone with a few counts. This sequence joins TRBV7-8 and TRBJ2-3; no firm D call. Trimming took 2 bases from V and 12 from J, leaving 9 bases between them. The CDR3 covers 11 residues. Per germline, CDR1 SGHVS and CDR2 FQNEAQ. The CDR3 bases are TGTGCCAGCAGCTTAAAGCTGACCCAGTATTTT. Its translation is CASSLKLTQYF. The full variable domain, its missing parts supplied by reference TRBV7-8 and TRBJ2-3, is GAGVSQSPRYKVAKRGQDVALRCDPISGHVSLFWYQQALGQGPEFLTYFQNEAQLDKSGLPSDRFFAERPEGSVSTLKIQRTQQEDSAVYLCASSLKLTQYFGPGTRLTVL.

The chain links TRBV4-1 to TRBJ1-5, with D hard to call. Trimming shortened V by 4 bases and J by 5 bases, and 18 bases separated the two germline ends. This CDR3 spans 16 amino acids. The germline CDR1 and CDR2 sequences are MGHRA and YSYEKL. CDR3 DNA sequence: TGCGCCAGCAGCCGAGGAGGACTGGAGGGCCATCAGCCCCAGCATTTT. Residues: CASSRGGLEGHQPQHF.

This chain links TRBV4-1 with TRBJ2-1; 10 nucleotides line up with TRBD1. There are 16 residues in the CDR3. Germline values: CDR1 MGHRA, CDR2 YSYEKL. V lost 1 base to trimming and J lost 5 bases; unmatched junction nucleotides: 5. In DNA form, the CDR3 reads TGCGCCAGCAGCCAAGGCAGGACAGGGGGGAACAATGAGCAGTTCTTC. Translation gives CASSQGRTGGNNEQFF.

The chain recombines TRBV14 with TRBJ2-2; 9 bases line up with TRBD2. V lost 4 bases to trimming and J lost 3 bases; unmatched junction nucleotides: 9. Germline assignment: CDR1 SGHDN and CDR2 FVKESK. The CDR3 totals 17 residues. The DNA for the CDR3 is TGTGCCAGCAGCCCGCCGCGGGGGGGGAAATACACCGGGGAGCTGTTTTTT. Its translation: CASSPPRGGKYTGELFF.

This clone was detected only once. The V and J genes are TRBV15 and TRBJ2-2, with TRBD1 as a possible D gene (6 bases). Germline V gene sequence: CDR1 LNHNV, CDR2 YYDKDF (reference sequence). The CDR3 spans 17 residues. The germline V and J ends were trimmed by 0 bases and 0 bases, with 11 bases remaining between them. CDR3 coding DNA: TGTGCCACCAGCAGAGATGCAGGACAGCCGAACACCGGGGAGCTGTTTTTT. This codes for CATSRDAGQPNTGELFF.

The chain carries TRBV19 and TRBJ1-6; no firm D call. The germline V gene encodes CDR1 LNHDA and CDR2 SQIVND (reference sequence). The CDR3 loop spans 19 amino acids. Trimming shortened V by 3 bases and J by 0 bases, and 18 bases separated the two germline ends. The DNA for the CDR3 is TGTGCCAGTAGTATTTCCGGACCGCTAATGAGCTCCTATAATTCACCCCTCCACTTT. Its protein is CASSISGPLMSSYNSPLHF.

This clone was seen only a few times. CDR3 in DNA: TGTGCCAGCAGTTTGGAAGGTGGTGGACAGTTTTACTTC. It is translated as CASSLEGGGQFYF. The rearrangement uses TRBV12-3 or TRBV12-4 and TRBJ2-4; D possibly corresponds to TRBD1 (6 bases). V shed 3 bases and J shed 16 bases, with 19 bases lying between them. The CDR3 contains 13 residues.

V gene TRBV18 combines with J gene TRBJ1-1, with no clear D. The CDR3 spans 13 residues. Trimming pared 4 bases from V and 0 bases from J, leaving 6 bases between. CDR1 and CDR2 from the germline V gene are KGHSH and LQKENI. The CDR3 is CASSQIMNTEAFF. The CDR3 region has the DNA TGTGCCAGCTCACAAATAATGAACACTGAAGCTTTCTTT.

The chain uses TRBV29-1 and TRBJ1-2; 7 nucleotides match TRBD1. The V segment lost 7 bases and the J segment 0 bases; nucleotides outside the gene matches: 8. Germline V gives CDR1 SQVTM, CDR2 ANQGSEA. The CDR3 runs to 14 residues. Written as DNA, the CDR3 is TGCAGCGCCGGGTCGACAGGGACTAACTATGGCTACACCTTC. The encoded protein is CSAGSTGTNYGYTF.

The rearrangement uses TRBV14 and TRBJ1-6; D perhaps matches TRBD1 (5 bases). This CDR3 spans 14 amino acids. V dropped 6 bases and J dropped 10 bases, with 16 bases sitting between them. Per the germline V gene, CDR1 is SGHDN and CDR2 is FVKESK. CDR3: CASRVGRESSPLHF. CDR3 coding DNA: TGTGCCAGCAGAGTCGGCAGGGAGAGCTCACCCCTCCACTTT.

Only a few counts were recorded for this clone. Here the CDR3 DNA reads TGTGCCAGCAGCTTGGCCGGGGACAGGGATTATGGCTACACCTTC. Its translation is CASSLAGDRDYGYTF. The rearrangement uses TRBV5-6 and TRBJ1-2, with 9 bases lining up with TRBD1. V was pared by 0 bases and J by 5 bases, with 5 bases of the junction left unmatched. Germline CDR1 reads SGHDT; CDR2 reads YYEEEE. The CDR3 loop spans 15 amino acids.